This TCR beta chain was observed in a study of blood T cell repertoires in COVID-19. Study context: Material from acute and convalescent COVID-19 was sourced from the United States, Italy and Spain. Nucleic acid was either cDNA or gDNA, and it came from T cells, B-cell-depleted T cells, or PBMCs.

This clone was observed a handful of times. Sequencing used immunoSEQ multiplex PCR; TCRdb keeps in-frame clones, though not all of them. Of 150,000 to 200,000 clones in the sample, approximately 79% were seen once. The V gene end was trimmed by 0 bases and the J gene end by 4 bases; junction bases not matched to a gene: 6. CDR1 and CDR2 (germline): SGHNT, YYREEE (reference sequence). The length of the CDR3 is 15 residues. V gene TRBV5-4 combines with J gene TRBJ2-7, with 8 bases aligning to TRBD2. The sequence was obtained from a woman of 80 years or more with acute or convalescent COVID-19. Sequencing was carried out using peripheral blood. CDR3: CASSLDRRGAYEQYF. DNA for the CDR3: TGTGCCAGCAGCTTGGATCGGCGGGGGGCATACGAGCAGTACTTC.